This T cell receptor (beta chain) derives from a study of cytomegalovirus exposure and HLA in healthy donors. The PCR was carried out with 60 Vbeta primers and 13 Jbeta primers. The method was immunoSEQ multiplex PCR; TCRdb's version includes in-frame clones alone and lacks a portion of them. Among 97,000 or so clones, 9.4% were seen once, and the ten largest hold 5.1%. This clone was observed a few times. The antigen remains undetermined. Study-wide points: According to reports, the classifier identified cytomegalovirus status with high specificity and sensitivity. Some TCR beta chains (roughly 160 of them) were listed as cytomegalovirus-associated.

Sequencing used PBMCs. The TCR was taken from a man aged 50 to 59 in good health and CMV-seropositive.

The CDR3, as DNA: TGTGCCAGCAGCCAAGACACACCGAACACCGGGGAGCTGTTTTTT. It translates to CASSQDTPNTGELFF. This chain links TRBV14 with TRBJ2-2, with D unresolved. Germline-derived CDR1 and CDR2 are SGHDN and FVKESK. The CDR3 sequence is 15 residues long. Trimming left V 0 bases short and J 0 bases short, with 5 bases between.